The next 19 T cell receptor beta chains were all read from a single sample in a study of shared clonotypes between healthy human individuals. CD45RO-negative, CCR7-positively selected cells formed the naive CD8 fraction, excluding terminally differentiated effector memory CD45RA+ cells. This table comes from immunoSEQ multiplex PCR, and its TCRdb copy is limited to in-frame clones, with some not included. The repertoire holds roughly 2,000,000 clones, with over 85% as singletons. The material sequenced was naive CD8+ T cells sorted from blood. The receptors come from a man aged 18-30 years in good health.

This chain uses TRBV30 with TRBJ2-7; possibly TRBD2 for D (5 bases). This CDR3 spans 14 amino acids. The V gene's germline CDR1 is GTSNPN and CDR2 SVGIG (reference sequence). The V end was cut by 2 bases, the J end by 1 base, with 12 bases between. The CDR3 bases are TGTGCCTGGAGTCCCCTCGGGGAGTCCTACGAGCAGTACTTC. It codes for CAWSPLGESYEQYF.

The chain couples TRBV28 to TRBJ2-4; D possibly corresponds to TRBD2 (6 bases). This CDR3 has 11 amino acids. V lost 11 bases, J lost 6 bases, and 11 bases lay in between. Germline V lookup: CDR1 MDHEN, CDR2 SYDVKM. CDR3 in amino acids: CASRGGNIQYF. CDR3 nucleotide sequence: TGTGCCTCTCGGGGAGGAAACATTCAGTACTTC.

Comment on this clone: Other DNA sequences in this sample translate to the same CDR3. The chain combines TRBV4-1 with TRBJ2-3, with a possible D match to TRBD2 (5 bases). V lost 1 base and J 6 bases, leaving 11 bases between the germline ends. CDR3 length equals 14 residues. CDR1 is MGHRA and CDR2 is YSYEKL in the germline V gene. For the CDR3, the DNA is TGCGCCAGCAGCCAAGGAGGACTGGCGGATACGCAGTATTTT. This translates into CASSQGGLADTQYF.

The chain uses TRBV29-1 and TRBJ2-5; no definite D call. TRBJ2-7 explains the end of the DNA better; the J call may be wrong. The germline V gene encodes CDR1 SQVTM and CDR2 ANQGSEA. CDR3 length: 13 amino acids. CDR3 sequence (DNA): TGCAGCGTTGAAGAATCTCACTCCTACGAGCAGTACTTC. Its translation is CSVEESHSYEQYF.

The V gene is TRBV5-1, the J gene TRBJ1-1; D is possibly TRBD1 (6 bases). Germline V lookup: CDR1 SGHRS, CDR2 YFSETQ. Trimming cost V 0 bases and J 0 bases, with 15 bases left between them. The CDR3 covers 17 residues. The CDR3 is CASSLDRAGEMNTEAFF. The CDR3, as DNA: TGCGCCAGCAGCTTGGACAGGGCAGGGGAAATGAACACTGAAGCTTTCTTT.

The chain joins TRBV28 to TRBJ1-4; 9 bases agree with TRBD1. The CDR3 covers 14 residues. J gave up 9 bases and V 6 bases, and 8 bases lay outside the gene matches. CDR1 is MDHEN and CDR2 is SYDVKM in the germline V gene. The CDR3 sequence is CASSLEDRGQKLFF. The CDR3 region has the DNA TGTGCCAGCAGCCTGGAGGACAGGGGACAAAAACTGTTTTTT.

This clone was counted once. V is TRBV2 and J is TRBJ2-1; D might be TRBD2 (5 bases). Per the germline V gene, CDR1 is SNHLY and CDR2 is FYNNEI. The V gene lost 6 bases and the J gene lost 0 bases, with 12 bases spanning the gap. The CDR3 has 15 amino acids. The CDR3 nucleotides read TGTGCCAGCAGGGGTATAGCGAGCTCCTACAATGAGCAGTTCTTC. This encodes CASRGIASSYNEQFF.

The V call is TRBV2, the J call TRBJ1-4, with D hard to call. The CDR3 length is 16 residues. Germline CDR1 and CDR2: SNHLY and FYNNEI. With 6 bases removed from V and 0 bases from J, the gap between germline ends came to 14 bases. CDR3 residues: CASREKDPATNEKLFF. The CDR3 DNA reads TGTGCCAGCAGGGAAAAGGACCCTGCAACTAATGAAAAACTGTTTTTT.

The chain employs TRBV7-2 and TRBJ2-5; 9 bases match TRBD2. This CDR3 is 15 amino acids long. Germline loops: CDR1 SGHTA, CDR2 FQGNSA. V gave up 4 bases and J gave up 5 bases; unmatched junction bases: 8. CDR3 DNA: TGTGCCAGCAGCTCAAAGGGACTAGCTGGGGAGACCCAGTACTTC. Protein: CASSSKGLAGETQYF.

V gene TRBV4-3 combines with J gene TRBJ1-1; D ambiguous. V shed 8 bases and J shed 0 bases, with 13 bases lying between them. Per the germline V gene, CDR1 is LGHNA and CDR2 is YSLEER. The CDR3 totals 14 residues. The CDR3 sequence is CASRTDQLNTEAFF. In nucleotides, the CDR3 is TGCGCCAGCCGGACTGATCAACTGAACACTGAAGCTTTCTTT.

The chain links TRBV5-6 to TRBJ2-1; D is uncertain. V lost 0 bases to trimming and J lost 4 bases, with 5 bases between them. CDR1 is SGHDT, CDR2 YYEEEE, per germline. This CDR3 has 13 amino acids. The CDR3 here is CASSLAPYNEQFF. The DNA of the CDR3 is TGTGCCAGCAGCTTGGCACCGTACAATGAGCAGTTCTTC. The full variable domain, completed using reference TRBV5-6 and TRBJ2-1, is DAGVTQSPTHLIKTRGQQVTLRCSPKSGHDTVSWYQQALGQGPQFIFQYYEEEERQRGNFPDRFSGHQFPNYSSELNVNALLLGDSALYLCASSLAPYNEQFFGPGTRLTVL.

V gene TRBV5-6 combines with J gene TRBJ1-1; 7 bases line up with TRBD1. The V segment lost 4 bases and the J segment 7 bases; nucleotides outside the gene matches: 4. Germline CDR1 reads SGHDT; CDR2 reads YYEEEE. The CDR3 has 12 amino acids. CDR3: CASSKQGIEAFF. The CDR3 nucleotides read TGTGCCAGCAGCAAACAGGGGATTGAAGCTTTCTTT.

The V call is TRBV6-6, the J call TRBJ2-1, with D perhaps TRBD2 (5 bases). V was clipped by 2 bases and J by 5 bases, with 13 bases between them. Per the germline V gene, CDR1 is MNHNY and CDR2 is SVGAGI (reference sequence). The length of the CDR3 is 15 residues. CDR3 amino acids: CASSYPEGLDNEQFF. As DNA, the CDR3 is TGTGCCAGCAGTTACCCCGAGGGTTTGGACAATGAGCAGTTCTTC.

The CDR3 here is CAISDQSSGRNEQFF. CDR3 nucleotide sequence: TGTGCCATCAGTGACCAGTCTAGCGGGAGAAATGAGCAGTTCTTC. This chain connects TRBV10-3 to TRBJ2-1; 10 bases are a match to TRBD2. The CDR3 extends over 15 amino acids. CDR1 ENHRY and CDR2 SYGVKD come from the germline V gene. V dropped 3 bases and J dropped 7; count of bases not matched to a gene: 6.

The chain uses TRBV23-1 and TRBJ1-2; 11 bases match TRBD1. TRBV23-1 is an ORF, and what it does is uncertain. This CDR3 has 16 residues. Germline trimming cut 3 bases from V and 2 bases from J; bases unmatched to any gene: 5. As DNA, the CDR3 is TGCGCCAGCAGTCATCGGGGACAGGGGGGAAACTATGGCTACACCTTC. Encoded protein: CASSHRGQGGNYGYTF.

The chain uses TRBV7-9 and TRBJ2-5; D remains unclear. Trimming took 5 bases from V and 0 from J, leaving 13 bases between them. Germline V gene data show CDR1 as SEHNR and CDR2 as FQNEAQ (reference sequence). The CDR3 is 15 amino acids. CDR3 DNA sequence: TGTGCCAGCAGCCTCCGAGGCGAGTACCAAGAGACCCAGTACTTC. Protein product: CASSLRGEYQETQYF.

The chain links TRBV27 to TRBJ2-7; a weak D match, TRBD2 (6 bases). The CDR3 is made up of 12 amino acids. Per the germline V gene, CDR1 is MNHEY and CDR2 is SMNVEV (reference sequence). The germline V and J ends were trimmed by 5 bases and 12 bases, with 17 bases remaining between them. The CDR3 loop reads CASSAWGGMVYF. For the CDR3, the DNA is TGTGCCAGCAGTGCCTGGGGAGGAATGGTGTACTTC.

V is TRBV5-6 and J is TRBJ2-7; weak D call: TRBD2 (6 bases). V dropped 2 bases and J dropped 2 bases, with 11 bases sitting between them. This CDR3 comprises 14 residues. Germline V gives CDR1 SGHDT, CDR2 YYEEEE. Here the CDR3 DNA reads TGTGCCAGCAGCTTTGAGGAGGGTACCTACGAGCAGTACTTC. It encodes CASSFEEGTYEQYF. Full variable domain (remainder filled in from reference TRBV5-6 and TRBJ2-7): DAGVTQSPTHLIKTRGQQVTLRCSPKSGHDTVSWYQQALGQGPQFIFQYYEEEERQRGNFPDRFSGHQFPNYSSELNVNALLLGDSALYLCASSFEEGTYEQYFGPGTRLTVT.

This clone showed up just once. The chain carries TRBV27 and TRBJ2-2; D gene unclear. The CDR3 is 14 residues long. Trimming took off 0 bases at V and 4 bases at J, with 6 bases between the two ends. CDR1 MNHEY and CDR2 SMNVEV come from the germline V gene (reference sequence). For the CDR3, the DNA is TGTGCCAGCAGTTTATCGACGGGCACCGGGGAGCTGTTTTTT. Its protein product is CASSLSTGTGELFF.